This T cell receptor (beta chain) was captured in a study of cytomegalovirus exposure and HLA in healthy donors. This PCR relied on a set of 60 Vbeta primers and 13 Jbeta primers. This table comes from immunoSEQ multiplex PCR, and its TCRdb copy is limited to in-frame clones, with some not included. The table includes 75,000 to 80,000 clones, roughly 76% detected once. Healthy bone marrow donors made up the donors. CDR3 length equals 15 residues. J lost 4 bases, V lost 1 base, and 5 bases had no gene match. The germline gives CDR1 SNHLY, CDR2 FYNNEI. V and J are TRBV2 and TRBJ2-7; 9 bases match TRBD2. Material: PBMCs. The sequence came from a male donor in good health and CMV-seropositive. DNA of the CDR3: TGTGCCAGCAGTGAAGTATTAGCGGGAGCTTACGAGCAGTACTTC. Amino acid sequence: CASSEVLAGAYEQYF.